Here is one T cell receptor beta chain with its context. Its antigen is not known. The assay ran at deep level. Several immunoSEQ plates received, in even portions, the genomic DNA of each subset. Sequencing was performed with immunoSEQ multiplex PCR; in TCRdb, only in-frame clones are kept and a portion is missing. The sample has some 2 million clones, roughly 94% seen once; the top ten hold 0.1% to 0.15%. The sample is drawn from a study of shared clonotypes between healthy human individuals. Whole-study results and caveats: Few donors restricted represented genetic and exposure-history diversity. On the whole, naive subsets had larger estimated richness than memory subsets had.

CDR1 GTSNPN and CDR2 SVGIG come from the germline V gene (reference sequence). V was pared by 0 bases and J by 15 bases, with 18 bases between. This CDR3 is 13 amino acids long. The TCR comes from a man aged 18 to 29 in good health. The material sequenced was naive CD4+ T cells sorted from blood. The subset is: CD45RA+ positively selected. V gene TRBV30 combines with J gene TRBJ1-5, with D uncertain. As DNA, the CDR3 is TGTGCCTGGAGTGTACCCATGAAAATGGGAAGGCATTTT. The encoded protein is CAWSVPMKMGRHF.